Listed below are T cell receptor beta chains from one sample, sequenced in a study of T cells in Graves' hyperthyroidism and ophthalmopathy. Via MiXCR, TCRdb re-called the multiplex PCR reads, giving one row per CDR3 protein. There are about 560,000 distinct CDR3 sequences in the sample; 15% to 19% occur only once, and 7.3% lies in the top ten. Sequenced input: blood. The receptors here all came from a woman in her 30s with Graves' hyperthyroidism. Both conserved end residues are part of each CDR3. D genes are given only for firm matches. Expanded clones get a size class; other rows say once, few or many, or leave the size out.

D,V,size,J,CDR3,DNA
-,TRBV11-2,many,TRBJ2-2,CASRLVGGVTGELFF,TGTGCCAGCAGACTGGTGGGCGGAGTAACCGGGGAGCTGTTTTTT
-,TRBV20-1,many,TRBJ2-1,CSARWLRNEQFF,TGCAGTGCTAGATGGCTTAGAAATGAGCAGTTCTTC
-,TRBV11-2,many,TRBJ2-7,CASSLGWDIAYEQYF,TGTGCCAGCAGCTTGGGCTGGGACATAGCCTACGAGCAGTACTTC
TRBD1,TRBV16,few,TRBJ2-7,CASSPVQGDHEQYF,TGTGCCAGCAGCCCAGTACAGGGGGACCACGAGCAGTACTTC
-,TRBV30,many,TRBJ1-1,CAWEARSTEAFF,TGTGCCTGGGAGGCCCGGTCCACTGAAGCTTTCTTT
-,TRBV20-1,many,TRBJ2-1,CSASIPGDNEQFF,TGCAGTGCTAGTATACCAGGAGATAATGAGCAGTTCTTC
TRBD2,TRBV7-6,few,TRBJ2-1,CASSLTSGTSGSYEQFF,TGTGCCAGCAGCTTAACTTCCGGGACTAGCGGGAGCTATGAGCAGTTCTTC
TRBD2,TRBV20-1,-,TRBJ2-7,CSARDRLAGENTYEQYF,TGCAGTGCTAGAGATCGGCTAGCGGGAGAGAATACCTACGAGCAGTACTTC
TRBD1,TRBV30,-,TRBJ1-1,CAWSVRTGQAFF,TGTGCCTGGAGTGTACGGACAGGACAAGCTTTCTTT
TRBD2,TRBV6-1,few,TRBJ2-7,CASSEVAGDYEQYF,TGTGCCAGCAGTGAAGTAGCGGGGGACTACGAGCAGTACTTC
-,TRBV13,many,TRBJ1-6,CASSSWGVETPLHF,TGTGCCAGCAGCTCCTGGGGGGTGGAAACACCCCTCCACTTT
TRBD2,TRBV12-3/TRBV12-4,-,TRBJ2-3,CASSSLAATSSDTQYF,TGTGCCAGCAGTTCTCTAGCGGCCACTAGCTCAGATACGCAGTATTTT
-,TRBV30,many,TRBJ1-2,CAWDAGGADYGYTF,TGTGCCTGGGATGCGGGGGGCGCGGACTATGGCTACACCTTC
TRBD2,TRBV28,many,TRBJ2-7,CASSRRPSGRAYEQYF,TGTGCCAGCAGCCGCCGGCCTAGCGGGAGGGCCTACGAGCAGTACTTC
TRBD1,TRBV4-3,-,TRBJ2-1,CASSQSVQGEKFF,TGCGCCAGCAGCCAGTCGGTTCAGGGGGAAAAGTTCTTC
-,TRBV6-1,few,TRBJ1-1,CASLHQRTANTEAFF,TGTGCCAGCCTACACCAAAGGACAGCCAACACTGAAGCTTTCTTT
-,TRBV5-1,many,TRBJ2-4,CASSLLAGRDIQYF,TGCGCCAGCAGCCTCCTGGCGGGGCGGGACATTCAGTACTTC
-,TRBV5-5,once,TRBJ1-2,CASSPGNRLLGYTF,TGTGCCAGCAGCCCCGGGAACCGGCTTCTTGGCTACACCTTC
TRBD2,TRBV3-1,many,TRBJ2-2,CASSQLAGYTGELFF,TGTGCCAGCAGCCAACTAGCGGGCTACACCGGGGAGCTGTTTTTT
-,TRBV27,-,TRBJ2-7,CASSLDYPREQYF,TGTGCCAGCAGTTTAGACTACCCTCGTGAGCAGTACTTC
TRBD2,TRBV11-1,many,TRBJ2-1,CASSLAVPGLAGNEQFF,TGTGCCAGCAGCTTAGCGGTCCCGGGACTAGCGGGTAATGAGCAGTTCTTC
TRBD2,TRBV5-1,many,TRBJ2-1,CASSSAGGTYNEQFF,TGCGCCAGCAGCTCAGCGGGAGGAACCTACAATGAGCAGTTCTTC
TRBD2,TRBV7-2,-,TRBJ2-1,CASSLVVTSALFKGNEQFF,TGTGCCAGCAGCTTAGTAGTGACTAGCGCCCTTTTTAAGGGGAATGAGCAGTTCTTC
TRBD2,TRBV7-6,-,TRBJ2-7,CASSFLGVAGVGEQYF,TGTGCCAGCAGCTTCCTAGGAGTAGCGGGAGTCGGCGAGCAGTACTTC
TRBD2,TRBV9,many,TRBJ2-1,CASSVRLAGSENEQFF,TGTGCCAGCAGCGTTAGACTAGCGGGGTCCGAGAATGAGCAGTTCTTC
-,TRBV29-1,-,TRBJ1-2,CSVEDLSYGRNYGYTF,TGCAGCGTTGAAGATCTTTCATATGGCCGCAACTATGGCTACACCTTC
TRBD2,TRBV3-1,-,TRBJ2-1,CASRLAGVVSEQFF,TGTGCCAGCAGACTAGCGGGAGTGGTTAGTGAGCAGTTCTTC
-,TRBV7-3,-,TRBJ1-1,CASRRQEDTEAFF,TGTGCCAGCAGGCGACAGGAAGACACTGAAGCTTTCTTT
TRBD2,TRBV10-2,many,TRBJ2-3,CASSQREGLDTQYF,TGCGCCAGCAGCCAGCGGGAGGGCCTCGATACGCAGTATTTT
TRBD1,TRBV28,many,TRBJ1-5,CASSLRGLQPQHF,TGTGCCAGCAGTCTCAGGGGGCTCCAGCCCCAGCATTTT
-,TRBV7-9,-,TRBJ1-1,CASSLGMGGGMNTEAFF,TGTGCCAGCAGCTTGGGGATGGGGGGGGGGATGAACACTGAAGCTTTCTTT
-,TRBV12-5,-,TRBJ1-2,CASGPSLQGRNYGYTF,TGTGCTAGTGGTCCAAGCCTCCAAGGGAGAAACTATGGCTACACCTTC
TRBD1,TRBV5-1,-,TRBJ2-6,CASSLAWTGRSSGANVLTF,TGCGCCAGCAGCTTGGCCTGGACAGGGAGGAGCTCTGGGGCCAACGTCCTGACTTTC
TRBD1,TRBV7-2,-,TRBJ1-1,CASSLGTSRGGKRSNTEAFF,TGTGCCAGCAGCTTAGGTACCAGCAGGGGGGGCAAAAGAAGTAACACTGAAGCTTTCTTT
-,TRBV6-5,few,TRBJ2-5,CASSYEVGDSLRPYF,TGTGCCAGCAGTTATGAGGTCGGCGACAGTTTGCGTCCGTACTTC
-,TRBV6-1,many,TRBJ2-5,CASRRVPGRAQETQYF,TGTGCCAGCAGGAGAGTACCGGGACGCGCACAAGAGACCCAGTACTTC
TRBD2,TRBV2,many,TRBJ2-3,CASSVRTSGRSFLNTDTQYF,TGTGCCAGCAGTGTTCGGACTAGCGGGAGGTCCTTTCTGAACACAGATACGCAGTATTTT
-,TRBV7-2,many,TRBJ2-7,CASSFPSGEQYF,TGTGCCAGCAGCTTCCCCTCGGGCGAGCAGTACTTC
-,TRBV6-1,few,TRBJ2-4,CASSEEGGHRQYF,TGTGCCAGCAGTGAAGAGGGAGGACATCGACAGTACTTC
TRBD1,TRBV27,-,TRBJ2-3,CANSFVRQGAPSSTDTQYF,TGTGCCAACAGTTTTGTTCGACAGGGGGCTCCTTCTAGCACAGATACGCAGTATTTT
-,TRBV28,-,TRBJ1-5,CASSPPAGDSYQPQHF,TGTGCCAGCAGTCCTCCGGCGGGGGATAGTTATCAGCCCCAGCATTTT
-,TRBV30,-,TRBJ1-6,CAWSPYRGNSPLHF,TGTGCCTGGAGTCCGTATAGGGGGAATTCACCCCTCCACTTT
TRBD1,TRBV7-3,many,TRBJ2-1,CASSFSQGANEQFF,TGTGCCAGCAGCTTCTCGCAGGGGGCCAATGAGCAGTTCTTC
TRBD2,TRBV7-2,many,TRBJ2-1,CASSLLAGLTSVYNEQFF,TGTGCCAGCAGCTTACTAGCCGGACTTACTAGCGTCTACAATGAGCAGTTCTTC
-,TRBV3-1,many,TRBJ2-3,CASSQPWGSSGTDTQYF,TGTGCCAGCAGCCAACCGTGGGGCTCAAGCGGCACAGATACGCAGTATTTT
TRBD2,TRBV12-3/TRBV12-4,many,TRBJ2-2,CASSLGLAGLNTGELFF,TGTGCCAGCAGCTTGGGACTAGCGGGACTGAACACCGGGGAGCTGTTTTTT
-,TRBV7-9,many,TRBJ2-1,CATPTGTYNEQFF,TGTGCCACCCCTACAGGGACCTACAATGAGCAGTTCTTC
-,TRBV20-1,many,TRBJ2-7,CSARSYEQYF,TGCAGTGCCCGAAGCTACGAGCAGTACTTC
-,TRBV6-1,few,TRBJ1-2,CASSESLFGMGYTF,TGTGCCAGCAGTGAAAGTCTGTTTGGGATGGGCTACACCTTC
-,TRBV7-6,few,TRBJ2-2,CASSAILTGELFF,TGTGCCAGCAGCGCTATCCTCACCGGGGAGCTGTTTTTT
-,TRBV5-6,-,TRBJ1-1,CASSLAVRSEAFF,TGTGCCAGCAGCTTGGCCGTTCGGTCTGAAGCTTTCTTT
-,TRBV3-1,many,TRBJ1-1,CASSQVLVGQPFF,TGTGCCAGCAGCCAAGTTCTGGTGGGACAACCTTTCTTT
-,TRBV20-1,few,TRBJ2-1,CSASYHNEQFF,TGCAGTGCTTCATACCACAATGAGCAGTTCTTC
-,TRBV11-1,many,TRBJ2-1,CASSLRDSYNEQFF,TGTGCCAGCAGCTTAAGAGACAGCTACAATGAGCAGTTCTTC
TRBD1,TRBV6-2/TRBV6-3,-,TRBJ2-3,CASSYRQGERDTQYF,TGTGCCAGCAGTTACAGACAGGGGGAGAGAGATACGCAGTATTTT